These 2 T cell receptor beta chains originate from one sample sequenced in a study of T cell changes during pregnancy in multiple sclerosis (dated by TCRdb to between 2019 and 2020). Libraries were prepared through the immunoSEQ multiplex PCR assay. This is the immuneACCESS table as TCRdb keeps it, with only in-frame sequences that have V and J called. A part of the clones is gone; compared with another copy, unresolved V genes explain less than half, and the rest is unexplained. This sample is represented by around 79,000 clones; 90% to 95% of them were singletons. The ten largest clones take up approximately 0.47% of the sample. The sample in question was CD4+ T cells from peripheral blood mononuclear cells, obtained in the second trimester of pregnancy. The receptors here all came from a female donor with multiple sclerosis, enrolled in a pregnancy study.

The chain carries TRBV29-1 and TRBJ2-6; possibly TRBD1 for D (5 bases). Trimming stripped 6 bases from V and 0 bases from J, with 12 bases between. CDR3 length: 15 residues. The germline V gene encodes CDR1 SQVTM and CDR2 ANQGSEA. CDR3 amino acids: CSVMTVHSGANVLTF. CDR3 nucleotides: TGCAGCGTGATGACAGTCCACTCTGGGGCCAACGTCCTGACTTTC.

The chain combines TRBV19 with TRBJ2-7; 15 nucleotides match TRBD2. V was pared by 4 bases and J by 7 bases, with 8 bases of the junction left unmatched. Germline CDR1 reads LNHDA; CDR2 reads SQIVND (reference sequence). This CDR3 region has 16 residues. CDR3 residues: CASSTGLAGGPREQYF. For the CDR3, the DNA is TGTGCCAGTAGTACCGGACTAGCGGGGGGGCCCCGTGAGCAGTACTTC. The full variable domain, with the rest looked up from reference TRBV19 and TRBJ2-7, is DGGITQSPKYLFRKEGQNVTLSCEQNLNHDAMYWYRQDPGQGLRLIYYSQIVNDFQKGDIAEGYSVSREKKESFPLTVTSAQKNPTAFYLCASSTGLAGGPREQYFGPGTRLTVT.